This record concerns one T cell receptor beta chain sequence. The data originate from a study of blood T cell repertoires in COVID-19. Across the whole study: COVID-19 samples from acute and convalescent phases originated in the United States, Italy and Spain.

Looked up from germline, CDR1 is MDHEN and CDR2 is SYDVKM. The V and J ends lost 6 bases and 7 bases respectively, with 3 bases between them. This CDR3 has 10 amino acids. In the original analysis: Reference gene primers were amplified, and this amplification served to estimate nucleated cell counts. Clones were read by immunoSEQ multiplex PCR, and TCRdb kept only the in-frame ones, dropping some. Clone size and V and J calls were adopted from that table, with D and trimming inferred from the DNA. The sample contains roughly 83,000 clones, about 83% of which appear only once. The sequence was collected from a man between 45 and 60 years old with active COVID-19. The specimen was peripheral blood. This chain connects TRBV28 to TRBJ2-2; no clear D. Here the CDR3 reads CASSGGELFF. The CDR3 region has the DNA TGTGCCAGCAGCGGCGGGGAGCTGTTTTTT.